One sample yielded the 14 T cell receptor beta chains listed below, sequenced in a study of blood T cell repertoires in COVID-19. The data were produced by immunoSEQ multiplex PCR, yet TCRdb's version contains in-frame clones alone and is incomplete. The repertoire consists of 150,000 or so clones, with 83% occurring once and the leading ten covering around 10%. The specimen was peripheral blood. The receptor set was obtained from a woman aged 55-75 years with COVID-19, enrolled during active disease.

This chain connects TRBV6-1 to TRBJ1-5, with TRBD1 as a possible D gene (6 bases). CDR1 is MNHNS, CDR2 SASEGT, per germline. The V end lost 1 base, the J end lost 5 bases, and 15 bases lay between the germline ends. This CDR3 region has 16 residues. The CDR3 nucleotides read TGTGCCAGCAGTGAAGGATCGAGGGGGAGATATCAGCCCCAGCATTTT. Its protein product is CASSEGSRGRYQPQHF.

This chain joins TRBV6-5 and TRBJ1-6; 7 bases map to TRBD1. J gave up 9 bases and V 6 bases, and 11 bases lay outside the gene matches. The CDR3 covers 15 residues. Looked up from germline, CDR1 is MNHEY and CDR2 is SVGAGI. The CDR3 is CASSFGTVLSSPLHF. In DNA, the CDR3 is TGTGCCAGCAGCTTCGGGACAGTCCTTTCTTCACCCCTCCACTTT.

The chain has TRBV20-1 and TRBJ2-7; D remains unclear. The CDR3 is 10 amino acids. From germline, CDR1 is DFQATT and CDR2 SNEGSKA (reference sequence). V lost 1 base to trimming and J lost 5 bases, with 3 bases between them. The CDR3 region has the DNA TGCAGTGCTAGAGCCAACGAGCAGTACTTC. It yields the protein CSARANEQYF.

This clone was seen a handful of times. The chain has TRBV19 and TRBJ1-6, with a tentative D call TRBD1 (5 bases). V lost 1 base to trimming and J lost 7 bases, with 8 bases between them. This CDR3 has 14 amino acids. Germline V gene data show CDR1 as LNHDA and CDR2 as SQIVND (reference sequence). CDR3 nucleotide sequence: TGTGCCAGTAGTATAGCGGGGGGGAATTCACCCCTCCACTTT. It specifies CASSIAGGNSPLHF. The whole variable domain, filled in from reference TRBV19 and TRBJ1-6, reads DGGITQSPKYLFRKEGQNVTLSCEQNLNHDAMYWYRQDPGQGLRLIYYSQIVNDFQKGDIAEGYSVSREKKESFPLTVTSAQKNPTAFYLCASSIAGGNSPLHFGNGTRLTVT.

The chain uses TRBV6-6 and TRBJ1-5; a possible D gene is TRBD1 (6 bases). CDR1 is MNHNY, CDR2 SVGAGI, per germline (reference sequence). Trimming removed 4 bases at V and 1 base at J, with 14 bases between. The CDR3 is made up of 16 amino acids. DNA for the CDR3: TGTGCCAGCAGTTCCCGCAGGGGAGGGAGCAATCAGCCCCAGCATTTT. Translating it yields CASSSRRGGSNQPQHF.

The count of this clone is one. The CDR3 region has the DNA TGTGCCAGCAGCTTCGACAGGGGCTATTACAATGAGCAGTTCTTC. This translates into CASSFDRGYYNEQFF. V and J are TRBV19 and TRBJ2-1, with 8 bases identical to TRBD1. V shed 9 bases, J shed 4 bases, and the junction held 11 bases outside the gene matches. CDR3 length: 15 residues. Germline assignment: CDR1 LNHDA and CDR2 SQIVND (reference sequence).

The chain uses TRBV5-5 and TRBJ1-1, with TRBD1 as a possible D gene (5 bases). V was trimmed by 0 bases and J by 7 bases, leaving 13 bases between them. The CDR3 is made up of 14 amino acids. The germline CDR1 and CDR2 sequences are SGHKS and YYEKEE (reference sequence). CDR3 coding DNA: TGTGCCAGCAGCTTGGCCCCGGGGGAGCGTGAAGCTTTCTTT. It translates to CASSLAPGEREAFF.

The chain carries TRBV18 and TRBJ1-5; TRBD1 aligns across 8 bases. This CDR3 comprises 14 residues. Losses at the gene ends were 3 bases for V and 4 bases for J; bases not matched to a gene: 2. Germline CDR1 KGHSH, CDR2 LQKENI. The CDR3 loop reads CASSPDRANQPQHF. The CDR3 DNA sequence: TGTGCCAGCTCACCGGACAGGGCAAATCAGCCCCAGCATTTT.

The genes are TRBV27 and TRBJ2-7, with 12 bases lining up with TRBD2. After removal of 5 bases from V and 3 bases from J, the junction contained 5 bases not matched to a gene. The CDR3 length is 15 residues. The germline CDR1 and CDR2 sequences are MNHEY and SMNVEV (reference sequence). In nucleotides, the CDR3 is TGTGCCAGCAGTATACTGACTAGCGGGAGCTACGAGCAGTACTTC. This translates into CASSILTSGSYEQYF.

The genes are TRBV10-1 and TRBJ1-3; no clear D gene. This CDR3 has 13 residues. With 6 bases removed from V and 8 bases from J, the gap between germline ends came to 14 bases. Germline CDR1 WNHNN, CDR2 SYGVQD (reference sequence). CDR3: CASSENGVDTIYF. CDR3 coding DNA: TGCGCCAGCAGCGAAAACGGGGTAGACACCATATATTTT.

The rearrangement joins TRBV6-5 to TRBJ1-4, with 7 bases that match TRBD1. After removal of 5 bases from V and 6 bases from J, the junction contained 6 bases not matched to a gene. The CDR3 loop spans 14 amino acids. Per germline, CDR1 MNHEY and CDR2 SVGAGI. This CDR3 is CASSPYRGHEKLFF. CDR3 DNA: TGTGCCAGCAGTCCCTACAGGGGCCATGAAAAACTGTTTTTT.

The V call is TRBV7-9, the J call TRBJ1-5; 10 nucleotides line up with TRBD1. V was clipped by 5 bases and J by 7 bases; unmatched bases: 11. This CDR3 spans 16 amino acids. Germline CDR1 reads SEHNR; CDR2 reads FQNEAQ (reference sequence). CDR3 protein: CASSIYTGTGVQPQHF. CDR3 DNA sequence: TGTGCCAGCAGCATTTATACCGGGACAGGGGTCCAGCCCCAGCATTTT.

The chain uses TRBV5-6 and TRBJ1-4; D might be TRBD1 (5 bases). V was pared by 4 bases and J by 7 bases, with 11 bases between. The CDR3 covers 13 residues. The germline gives CDR1 SGHDT, CDR2 YYEEEE. This CDR3 reads CASSAAGIEKLFF. The DNA of the CDR3 is TGTGCCAGCAGCGCCGCAGGGATTGAAAAACTGTTTTTT. The full variable domain, completed using reference TRBV5-6 and TRBJ1-4, is DAGVTQSPTHLIKTRGQQVTLRCSPKSGHDTVSWYQQALGQGPQFIFQYYEEEERQRGNFPDRFSGHQFPNYSSELNVNALLLGDSALYLCASSAAGIEKLFFGSGTQLSVL.

The chain joins TRBV29-1 to TRBJ1-6, with 9 bases identical to TRBD1. The CDR3 consists of 12 residues. The J segment lost 10 bases and the V segment lost 4 bases, leaving 2 bases of the junction unmatched. Germline-derived CDR1 and CDR2 are SQVTM and ANQGSEA. This CDR3 reads CSVGTGDSPLHF. CDR3 bases: TGCAGCGTTGGGACAGGGGACTCACCCCTCCACTTT.